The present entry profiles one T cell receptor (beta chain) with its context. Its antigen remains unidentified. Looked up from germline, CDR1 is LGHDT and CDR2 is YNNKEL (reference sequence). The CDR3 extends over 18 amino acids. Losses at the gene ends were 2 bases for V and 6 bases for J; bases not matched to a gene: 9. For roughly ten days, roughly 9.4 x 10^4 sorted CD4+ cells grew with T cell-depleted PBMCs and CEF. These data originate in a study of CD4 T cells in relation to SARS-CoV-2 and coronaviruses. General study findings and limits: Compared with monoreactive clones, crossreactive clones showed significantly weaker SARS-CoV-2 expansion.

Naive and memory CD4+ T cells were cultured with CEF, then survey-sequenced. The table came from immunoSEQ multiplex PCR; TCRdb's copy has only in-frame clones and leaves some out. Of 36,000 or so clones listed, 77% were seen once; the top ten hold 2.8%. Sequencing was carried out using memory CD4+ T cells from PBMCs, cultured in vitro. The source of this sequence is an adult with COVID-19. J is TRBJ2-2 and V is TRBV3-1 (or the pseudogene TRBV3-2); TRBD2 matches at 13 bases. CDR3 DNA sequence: TGTGCCAGCAGCCAACAGGGAGGACTAGCGGGAGATCCCGGGGAGCTGTTTTTT. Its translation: CASSQQGGLAGDPGELFF.